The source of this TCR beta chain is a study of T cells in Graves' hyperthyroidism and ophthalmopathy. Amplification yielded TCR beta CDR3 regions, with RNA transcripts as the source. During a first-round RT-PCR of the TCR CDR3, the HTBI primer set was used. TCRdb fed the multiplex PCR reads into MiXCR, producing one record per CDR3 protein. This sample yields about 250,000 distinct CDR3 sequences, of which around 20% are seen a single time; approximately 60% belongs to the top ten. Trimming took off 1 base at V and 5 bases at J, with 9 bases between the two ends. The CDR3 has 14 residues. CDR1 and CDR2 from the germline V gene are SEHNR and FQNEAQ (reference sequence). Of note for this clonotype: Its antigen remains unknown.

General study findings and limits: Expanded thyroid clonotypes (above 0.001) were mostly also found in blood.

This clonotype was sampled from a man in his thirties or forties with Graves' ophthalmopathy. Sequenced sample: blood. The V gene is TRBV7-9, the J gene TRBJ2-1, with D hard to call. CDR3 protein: CASSLGGVDNEQFF. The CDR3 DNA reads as TGTGCCAGCAGCTTAGGGGGTGTCGACAATGAGCAGTTCTTC.